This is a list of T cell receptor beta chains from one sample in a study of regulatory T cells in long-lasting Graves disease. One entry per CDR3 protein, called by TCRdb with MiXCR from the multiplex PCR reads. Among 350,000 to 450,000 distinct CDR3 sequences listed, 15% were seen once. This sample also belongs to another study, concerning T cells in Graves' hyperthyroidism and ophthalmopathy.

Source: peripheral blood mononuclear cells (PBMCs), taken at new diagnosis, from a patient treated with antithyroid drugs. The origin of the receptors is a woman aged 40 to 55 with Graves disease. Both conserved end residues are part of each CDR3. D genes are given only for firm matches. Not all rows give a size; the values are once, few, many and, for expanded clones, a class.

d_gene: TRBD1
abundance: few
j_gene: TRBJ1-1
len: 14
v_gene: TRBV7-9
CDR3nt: TGTGCCTCTCATCCGAACAGGGGCCGCGGAGAAGCTTTCTTT
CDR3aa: CASHPNRGRGEAFF

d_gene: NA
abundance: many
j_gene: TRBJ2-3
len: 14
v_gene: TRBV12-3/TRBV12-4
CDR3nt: TGTGCCAGCAGCTTCGCCTCCTACACAGATACGCAGTATTTT
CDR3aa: CASSFASYTDTQYF

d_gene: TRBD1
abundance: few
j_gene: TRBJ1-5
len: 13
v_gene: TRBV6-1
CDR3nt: TGTGCCAGCGCTGACAGGGAAGGTCAGCCCCAGCATTTT
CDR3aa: CASADREGQPQHF

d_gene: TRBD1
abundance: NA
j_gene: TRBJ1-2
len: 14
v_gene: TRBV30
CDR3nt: TGTGCCTGGACGCCCCAGGGGGCGCGATATGGCTACACCTTC
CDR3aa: CAWTPQGARYGYTF

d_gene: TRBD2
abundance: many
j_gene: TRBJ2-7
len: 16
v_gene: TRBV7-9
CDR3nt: TGTGCCAGCAGCTCGGGGGCTAGCGGGGCACCCTACGAGCAGTACTTC
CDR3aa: CASSSGASGAPYEQYF

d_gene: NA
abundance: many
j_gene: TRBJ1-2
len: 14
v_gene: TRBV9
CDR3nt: TGTGCCAGCAGCCCCCGGACGGACAACTATGGCTACACCTTC
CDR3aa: CASSPRTDNYGYTF

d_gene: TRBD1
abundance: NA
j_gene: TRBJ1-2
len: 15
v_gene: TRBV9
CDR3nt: TGTGCCAGCAGCGTAGGGACGGGACAGGTCTATGGCTACACCTTC
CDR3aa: CASSVGTGQVYGYTF

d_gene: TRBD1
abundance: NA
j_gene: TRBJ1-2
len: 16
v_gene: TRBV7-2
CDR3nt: TGTGCCAGCAGCTTAGGGAGAAGACAGGGAGGCTATGGCTACACCTTC
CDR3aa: CASSLGRRQGGYGYTF

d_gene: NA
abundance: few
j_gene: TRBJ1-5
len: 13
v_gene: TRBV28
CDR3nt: TGTGCCAGCAGTGTCAGTGGGAATCAGCCCCAGCATTTT
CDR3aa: CASSVSGNQPQHF

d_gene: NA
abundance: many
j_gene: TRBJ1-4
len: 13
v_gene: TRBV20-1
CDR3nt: TGCAGTGCTGGGACGGAGCCTAATGAAAAACTGTTTTTT
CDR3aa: CSAGTEPNEKLFF

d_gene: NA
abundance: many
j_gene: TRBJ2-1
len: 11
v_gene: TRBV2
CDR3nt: TGTGCCAGCACCGACAACAATGAGCAGTTCTTC
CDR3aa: CASTDNNEQFF

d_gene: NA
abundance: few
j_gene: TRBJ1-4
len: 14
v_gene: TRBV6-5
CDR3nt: TGTGCCAGCAGTTACAGCAGGGTCGAGGAAAAACTGTTTTTT
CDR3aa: CASSYSRVEEKLFF

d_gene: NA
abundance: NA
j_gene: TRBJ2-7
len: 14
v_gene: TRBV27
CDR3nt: TGTGCCAGCAGTTTAGTTGGACAAGGCTACGAGCAGTACTTC
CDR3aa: CASSLVGQGYEQYF

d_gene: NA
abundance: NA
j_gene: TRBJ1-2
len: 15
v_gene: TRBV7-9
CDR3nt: TGTGCCAGCAGCCTACAGGGTCTCGGGGACTATGGCTACACCTTC
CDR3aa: CASSLQGLGDYGYTF

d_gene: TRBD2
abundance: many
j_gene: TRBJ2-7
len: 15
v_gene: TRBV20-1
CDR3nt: TGCAGTGCTAGAGATCGGGCGGGAGGGTCCTACGAGCAGTACTTC
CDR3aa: CSARDRAGGSYEQYF

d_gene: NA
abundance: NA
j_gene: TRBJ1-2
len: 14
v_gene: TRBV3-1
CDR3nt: TGTGCCAGCAGCCAAGGTGACAGTAGGCCTGGCTACACCTTC
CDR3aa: CASSQGDSRPGYTF

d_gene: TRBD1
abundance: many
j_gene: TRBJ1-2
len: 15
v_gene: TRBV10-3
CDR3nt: TGTGCCATCAGTGAGGCACAGGGGGGGATGTATGGCTACACCTTC
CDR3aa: CAISEAQGGMYGYTF

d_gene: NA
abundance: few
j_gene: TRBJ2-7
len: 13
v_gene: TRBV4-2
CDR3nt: TGTGCCAGCAGCCAAGATCGGCGTCGCGAGCAGTACTTC
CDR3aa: CASSQDRRREQYF

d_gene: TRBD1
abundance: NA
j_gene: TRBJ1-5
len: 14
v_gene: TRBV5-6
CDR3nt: TGTGCCAGCACCCGGACAGGGAACAATCAGCCCCAGCATTTT
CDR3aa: CASTRTGNNQPQHF

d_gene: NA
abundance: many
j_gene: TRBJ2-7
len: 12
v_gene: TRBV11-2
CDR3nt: TGTGCCAGCAGCCACAGGGTCTACGAGCAGTACTTC
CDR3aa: CASSHRVYEQYF

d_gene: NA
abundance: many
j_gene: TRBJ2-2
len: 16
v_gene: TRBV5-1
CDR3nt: TGCGCCAGCAGCTTGTTCGGGGGAATGGACACCGGGGAGCTGTTTTTT
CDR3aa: CASSLFGGMDTGELFF

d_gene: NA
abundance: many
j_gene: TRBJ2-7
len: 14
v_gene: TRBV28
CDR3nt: TGTGCCAGCACCACCCCCGTGGGGGCCTACGAGCAGTACTTC
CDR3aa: CASTTPVGAYEQYF

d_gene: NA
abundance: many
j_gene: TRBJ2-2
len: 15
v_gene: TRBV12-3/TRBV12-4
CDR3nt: TGTGCCAGCAGTTTGAGGTTAAGTGGCACCGGGGAGCTGTTTTTT
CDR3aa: CASSLRLSGTGELFF

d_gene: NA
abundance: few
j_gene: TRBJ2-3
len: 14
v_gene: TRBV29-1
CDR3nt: TGCAGCGTACTCGGGGTCGGAGCCACAGATACGCAGTATTTT
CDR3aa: CSVLGVGATDTQYF

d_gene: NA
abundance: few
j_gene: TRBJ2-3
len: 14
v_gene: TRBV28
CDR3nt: TGTGCCACCTTTGGGGTTAGTATGCCAGATACGCAGTATTTT
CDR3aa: CATFGVSMPDTQYF

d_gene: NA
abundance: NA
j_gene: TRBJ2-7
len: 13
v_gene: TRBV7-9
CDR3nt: TGTGCCAGCAGCTTACCAGATACCTACGAGCAGTACTTC
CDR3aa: CASSLPDTYEQYF

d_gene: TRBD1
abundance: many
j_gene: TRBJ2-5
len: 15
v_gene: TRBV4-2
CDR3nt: TGTGCCAGCAGCCCGACAGGGGTCCCACAAGAGACCCAGTACTTC
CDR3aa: CASSPTGVPQETQYF

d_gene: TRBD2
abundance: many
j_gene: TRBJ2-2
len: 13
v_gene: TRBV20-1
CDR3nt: TGCAGTGCTAGTCTAGGGACTAGCCTGGAGCTGTTTTTT
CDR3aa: CSASLGTSLELFF

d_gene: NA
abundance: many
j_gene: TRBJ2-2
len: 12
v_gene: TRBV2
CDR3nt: TGTGCCAGCCTTAATCCGACCGGGGAGCTGTTTTTT
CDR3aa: CASLNPTGELFF